This T cell receptor beta chain emerged from a study of PD-1 blockade in classical Hodgkin lymphoma. The CDR3 consists of 14 residues. Germline loops: CDR1 SGHTA, CDR2 FQGNSA. V was cut by 5 bases and J by 2 bases, with 11 bases left in between. The assay was immunoSEQ multiplex PCR, and TCRdb's table has in-frame clones only and misses some. This sample has about 110,000 clones, with 89% found just once. After autologous stem cell transplantation all patients relapsed, and prior brentuximab vedotin exposure differed between cohorts. The sequence was obtained from a human donor with classical Hodgkin lymphoma. The chain recombines TRBV7-2 with TRBJ2-3; perhaps D is TRBD1 or TRBD2 (5 bases each). The specimen was peripheral blood mononuclear cells (PBMCs), collected before the second cycle of nivolumab. CDR3 nucleotides: TGTGCCAGCAGCGCGAAAGGGACCACAGATACGCAGTATTTT. This encodes CASSAKGTTDTQYF.